These 19 T cell receptor beta chains share one sample of origin, sequenced in a study of blood T cells in healthy people across ages. Next came a second PCR, run for about 6 to 12 cycles, which used a sample-barcoded 5' primer along with a J-beta primer mix. TCRdb recomputed calls from the 5' RACE reads with MiXCR, one row per CDR3 protein. The sample holds 1.5 million to 2 million distinct CDR3 sequences; about 32% are singletons and the top ten take about 11%. Sequencing was done on a sample of blood. The receptor source for this set is a woman in her twenties or thirties in good health.

The V gene is TRBV11-2, the J gene TRBJ2-1; TRBD1 matches at 9 bases. In germline, CDR1 is SGHAT, CDR2 FQNNGV. This CDR3 region has 15 residues. V lost 5 bases to trimming and J lost 6 bases; unmatched junction nucleotides: 8. The CDR3 nucleotides read TGTGCCAGCAGCATACAGGGGGCGCAGGTCAATGAGCAGTTCTTC. Translation gives CASSIQGAQVNEQFF.

About this clonotype itself: A much more abundant neighbour one base away suggests this may be a read error. The J gene is TRBJ2-3, the V gene TRBV7-9; D remains ambiguous. Germline V lookup: CDR1 SEHNR, CDR2 FQNEAQ (reference sequence). This CDR3 is built from 16 residues. The CDR3 coding sequence is TGTTCCAGCAGCTTAGGTTCCTGGATTACACAAGATACGCAGTATTTT. It specifies CSSSLGSWITQDTQYF.

This clonotype showed up many times. The chain uses TRBV7-6 and TRBJ2-5, with D hard to call. The CDR3 runs to 15 residues. V lost 1 base to trimming and J lost 2 bases, with 11 bases between them. Looked up from germline, CDR1 is SGHVS and CDR2 is FNYEAQ. CDR3 nucleotide sequence: TGTGCCAGCAGCTTAGGAGTCGGGCGACAAGAGACCCAGTACTTC. Translation gives CASSLGVGRQETQYF.

The chain combines TRBV5-1 with TRBJ2-3; the match to TRBD1 covers 10 bases. After removal of 2 bases from V and 0 bases from J, the junction contained 6 bases not matched to a gene. Germline CDR1 and CDR2: SGHRS and YFSETQ. The CDR3 loop spans 17 amino acids. The CDR3 region is CASSFNPGQGSTDTQYF. The CDR3 DNA reads TGCGCCAGCAGCTTTAACCCGGGACAGGGGAGCACAGATACGCAGTATTTT.

The chain combines TRBV6-6 with TRBJ1-2; 8 nucleotides align to TRBD1. V shed 6 bases, J shed 0 bases, and the junction held 3 bases outside the gene matches. The V gene's germline CDR1 is MNHNY and CDR2 SVGAGI (reference sequence). The CDR3 is made up of 14 amino acids. This CDR3 reads CASSPTGANYGYTF. The DNA of the CDR3 is TGTGCCAGCAGCCCGACAGGGGCTAACTATGGCTACACCTTC.

V and J are TRBV21-1 and TRBJ2-5. TRBV21-1 is flagged as a pseudogene. CDR3 length equals 12 residues. The CDR3 loop reads CASISRRETQYF. The CDR3 region has the DNA TGTGCCAGCATTTCACGGCGGGAGACCCAGTACTTC.

The chain joins TRBV20-1 to TRBJ1-6, with D possibly being TRBD1 (5 bases). This CDR3 is built from 16 residues. The germline V gene encodes CDR1 DFQATT and CDR2 SNEGSKA (reference sequence). The germline V and J ends were trimmed by 2 bases and 0 bases, with 11 bases remaining between them. In nucleotides, the CDR3 is TGCAGTGCTAGATCCTCAGGGAGCTCCTATAATTCACCCCTCCACTTT. Translated, it gives CSARSSGSSYNSPLHF.

The J gene is TRBJ1-4, the V gene TRBV6-1, with D possibly matching TRBD1 (6 bases). Germline loops: CDR1 MNHNS, CDR2 SASEGT. V lost 7 bases to trimming and J lost 8 bases, with 17 bases between them. The CDR3 is 14 amino acids. The CDR3 sequence is CASTYRGPEEKLFF. The CDR3 DNA reads TGTGCCAGCACATACCGGGGGCCGGAGGAAAAACTGTTTTTT.

To note about this clonotype: A much larger clonotype is one base distant, so this may be a read error. The rearrangement uses TRBV7-2 and TRBJ2-5, with 8 bases that match TRBD1. The J call may be mistaken, given a closer DNA end match to TRBJ2-7. The CDR3 is made up of 14 amino acids. Germline V CDR1 and CDR2: SGHTA, FQGNSA. CDR3 bases: TGTGCCAGCAGCTTAGTTCAGGGGGCCCACGAGCAGTACTTC. It specifies CASSLVQGAHEQYF.

This clonotype occurred a few times. The chain carries TRBV20-1 and TRBJ2-3; D might be TRBD1 (5 bases). V gave up 3 bases and J gave up 0 bases, with 13 bases separating them. Germline V gives CDR1 DFQATT, CDR2 SNEGSKA (reference sequence). The CDR3 totals 15 residues. The CDR3, as DNA: TGCAGTGCTAGTTGGGGCGCCACTAGCACAGATACGCAGTATTTT. This codes for CSASWGATSTDTQYF.

The rearrangement joins TRBV7-2 to TRBJ2-5, with no clear D. The CDR3 is 12 residues long. Germline V gives CDR1 SGHTA, CDR2 FQGNSA. V was cut by 5 bases and J by 7 bases, with 11 bases left in between. DNA for the CDR3: TGTGCCAGCAGCGAATCCAAGCGGACCCAGTACTTC. Protein product: CASSESKRTQYF.

The V and J genes are TRBV13 and TRBJ2-3, with TRBD1 matching over 10 bases. The CDR3 covers 17 residues. Germline V gives CDR1 PRHDT, CDR2 FYEKMQ (reference sequence). The V and J ends lost 4 bases and 5 bases, in that order; junction bases with no gene match: 12. The CDR3 DNA follows: TGTGCCAGCAGCTCCCCCGGGACAGGGGTGAGAGGAGATACGCAGTATTTT. Translating it yields CASSSPGTGVRGDTQYF.

This sequence joins TRBV29-1 and TRBJ1-4, with TRBD1 identical over 7 bases. Germline V CDR1 and CDR2: SQVTM, ANQGSEA. The CDR3 covers 13 residues. The junction had 5 bases not matched to a gene; V was cut back by 4 bases and J by 6 bases. The CDR3 here is CSVGTGVDEKLFF. DNA for the CDR3: TGCAGCGTTGGTACAGGGGTGGATGAAAAACTGTTTTTT.

This clonotype has at least ten counts. The rearrangement joins TRBV12-3 or TRBV12-4 to TRBJ2-3; no definite D call. Deletions cut 0 bases from V and 2 bases from J, with 6 bases between. The CDR3 extends over 14 amino acids. For the CDR3, the DNA is TGTGCCAGCAGTTTAGCGTACCCCACAGATACGCAGTATTTT. Protein product: CASSLAYPTDTQYF.

The chain has TRBV20-1 and TRBJ2-1; 9 bases map to TRBD2. V shed 3 bases, J shed 5 bases, and the junction held 11 bases outside the gene matches. Germline V gene sequence: CDR1 DFQATT, CDR2 SNEGSKA (reference sequence). This CDR3 is built from 16 residues. CDR3 sequence: CSASYQRGAENNEQFF. CDR3 nucleotide sequence: TGCAGTGCTAGTTACCAGCGGGGGGCCGAAAACAATGAGCAGTTCTTC.

This clonotype was observed a few times. V is TRBV12-3 or TRBV12-4 and J is TRBJ2-3, with 7 nucleotides matching TRBD2. The CDR3 has 16 residues. The trim removed 5 bases at V and 5 bases at J, leaving 13 bases unmatched. The CDR3 DNA follows: TGTGCCAGCAGTCCCTGGGGGGGTATGACGGGAGATACGCAGTATTTT. It specifies CASSPWGGMTGDTQYF.

The chain uses TRBV20-1 and TRBJ1-4; D is perhaps TRBD1 (5 bases). The CDR3 runs 15 residues. Per the germline V gene, CDR1 is DFQATT and CDR2 is SNEGSKA (reference sequence). The ends were cut back, 0 bases at V and 6 bases at J, with 14 bases in the middle. For the CDR3, the DNA is TGCAGTGCTAGAGAGGGGGAGTACTGGGATGAAAAACTGTTTTTT. It yields the protein CSAREGEYWDEKLFF.

This clonotype showed up just a few times. V usage is TRBV27 and J usage is TRBJ2-7; D might be TRBD1 (5 bases). This CDR3 comprises 18 residues. Germline lookup yields CDR1 MNHEY and CDR2 SMNVEV (reference sequence). V was clipped by 5 bases and J by 3 bases, with 26 bases between them. CDR3 region: CASSRKSTVRAGFYEQYF. CDR3 nucleotide sequence: TGTGCCAGCAGTCGCAAGTCCACGGTCCGGGCAGGGTTCTACGAGCAGTACTTC.

In this sample, this clonotype turned up a few times. The chain combines TRBV12-3 or TRBV12-4 with TRBJ2-1, with TRBD2 matching over 7 bases. J gave up 12 bases and V 1 base, and 15 bases lay outside the gene matches. CDR3 size: 16 residues. The CDR3 here is CASSLEAGPSPWGQFF. The CDR3 DNA reads as TGTGCCAGCAGTTTAGAAGCGGGACCCTCCCCATGGGGGCAGTTCTTC.